A single sample is the source of the 7 T cell receptor beta chains below, sequenced in a study of identical twins. Via MiXCR, TCRdb re-called the 5' RACE reads, giving one row per CDR3 protein. The sample holds more than 600,000 distinct CDR3 sequences; roughly 18% are singletons and the top ten take around 13%. The same sample was also studied in work on T cells expressing NK-cell markers.

Sequenced: PBMCs. These receptors all stem from a woman aged 18-29 years in good health.

The genes are TRBV5-1 and TRBJ2-7; TRBD1 matches at 9 bases. V trimming: 0 bases; J trimming: 6 bases; junction bases outside the gene matches: 4. The germline V gene has CDR1 SGHRS and CDR2 YFSETQ. The CDR3 covers 14 residues. CDR3 nucleotides: TGCGCCAGCAGCTTGGACAGGGGGCCTCTCGAGCAGTACTTC. Translating gives CASSLDRGPLEQYF.

This clonotype was seen many times. The chain links TRBV18 to TRBJ1-6; D is perhaps TRBD1 (5 bases). This CDR3 comprises 12 residues. The V and J ends lost 4 bases and 7 bases respectively, with 5 bases between them. Germline V gene sequence: CDR1 KGHSH, CDR2 LQKENI. CDR3 residues: CASSQGNSPLHF. The CDR3 region has the DNA TGTGCCAGCTCACAGGGGAATTCACCCCTCCACTTT.

V is TRBV5-6 and J is TRBJ1-2; 7 bases line up with TRBD1. CDR3 length: 14 residues. Germline V gives CDR1 SGHDT, CDR2 YYEEEE. With V trimmed by 3 bases and J by 4 bases, 6 bases remained unmatched. The CDR3 loop reads CASSSGTDIYGYTF. The CDR3 DNA is TGTGCCAGCAGCTCCGGGACAGATATCTATGGCTACACCTTC.

This clonotype turned up a few times. J is TRBJ2-2 and V is TRBV29-1; the match to TRBD1 covers 10 bases. The CDR3 contains 13 residues. The V gene end was trimmed by 4 bases and the J gene end by 6 bases; junction bases not matched to a gene: 2. From germline, CDR1 is SQVTM and CDR2 ANQGSEA. This CDR3 is CSVGTGGSGELFF. The CDR3 DNA reads as TGCAGCGTTGGGACAGGGGGGTCCGGGGAGCTGTTTTTT.

The V call is TRBV20-1, the J call TRBJ1-2; 7 positions match TRBD1. V lost 6 bases, J lost 4 bases, and 8 bases stayed unmatched. The V gene's germline CDR1 is DFQATT and CDR2 SNEGSKA (reference sequence). This CDR3 spans 13 amino acids. The CDR3 region has the DNA TGCAGTGCCCCTTCCCCAGGGGGCTATGGCTACACCTTC. Amino acid sequence: CSAPSPGGYGYTF.

The V gene is TRBV20-1, the J gene TRBJ2-3; D is perhaps TRBD2 (6 bases). CDR1 is DFQATT and CDR2 is SNEGSKA in the germline V gene (reference sequence). With 5 bases removed from V and 3 bases from J, the gap between germline ends came to 21 bases. The length of the CDR3 is 16 residues. The DNA of the CDR3 is TGCAGTGCTGTAGATCCGCCGGGACTGGGGACAGATACGCAGTATTTT. Encoded protein: CSAVDPPGLGTDTQYF.

This chain connects TRBV10-3 to TRBJ2-1; possible D gene TRBD2, 6 bases. The CDR3 contains 19 residues. Germline CDR1 ENHRY, CDR2 SYGVKD. V shed 3 bases and J shed 3 bases, with 24 bases lying between them. CDR3 nucleotides: TGTGCCATCAGTGACGGGAGTATTAAACTAGTTTCGGGCTACAATGAGCAGTTCTTC. This encodes CAISDGSIKLVSGYNEQFF.